The rows below give T cell receptor beta chains drawn from one sample of a study of T cell responses to AZD1222 COVID-19 vaccine. Profiling relied on immunoSEQ multiplex PCR, and the TCRdb table lists in-frame clones only, not all of them. The table records about 93,000 clones, around 91% of them present only once. The material sequenced was peripheral blood, taken 28 days after the second AZD1222 dose. The receptors come from an adult who received the AZD1222 COVID-19 vaccine. Each CDR3 is given with its conserved first and last residue. Each record gives: D gene, clone size, V gene, J gene, CDR3 protein, CDR3 DNA. A D gene is named only where the DNA matches it firmly. The size of a clone is reported for some rows only, either as once, few or many, or as a class for expanded clones.

-	once	TRBV18	TRBJ1-5	CASSLGQDGLDQPQHF	TGTGCCAGCTCACTGGGACAAGATGGGCTCGATCAGCCCCAGCATTTT
-	-	TRBV5-5	TRBJ2-3	CASSLSITDTQYF	TGTGCCAGCAGCTTGTCCATCACAGATACGCAGTATTTT
TRBD2	-	TRBV9	TRBJ2-1	CASSVVGSGGPADEQFF	TGTGCCAGCAGCGTAGTAGGTAGCGGGGGCCCCGCCGATGAGCAGTTCTTC
-	few	TRBV6-4	TRBJ2-3	CASSASGTDTQYF	TGTGCCAGCAGTGCTAGCGGCACAGATACGCAGTATTTT
TRBD2	-	TRBV7-6	TRBJ2-5	CASSTDSGVKETQYF	TGTGCCAGCAGCACAGATAGCGGGGTGAAGGAGACCCAGTACTTC
-	-	TRBV2	TRBJ1-5	CASSQQRQPQHF	TGTGCCAGCAGTCAACAACGTCAGCCCCAGCATTTT
TRBD2	-	TRBV18	TRBJ2-3	CASSPGLAGGSNTDTQYF	TGTGCCAGCTCACCCGGGCTAGCGGGAGGCAGTAACACAGATACGCAGTATTTT
TRBD1	-	TRBV5-6	TRBJ1-2	CASFTGGASYGYTF	TGTGCCAGCTTCACAGGGGGCGCTTCGTATGGCTACACCTTC
TRBD2	-	TRBV2	TRBJ2-2	CASSDGSGRIGGELFF	TGTGCCAGCAGTGACGGTAGCGGGAGAATCGGCGGGGAGCTGTTTTTT
-	-	TRBV13	TRBJ1-2	CASGSFSTLNYGYTF	TGTGCCAGCGGTTCCTTCTCTACCCTAAACTATGGCTACACCTTC
TRBD1	-	TRBV10-1	TRBJ1-1	CASSAGQGWGTEAFF	TGCGCCAGCTCGGCCGGACAGGGGTGGGGCACTGAAGCTTTCTTT
-	-	TRBV19	TRBJ1-5	CASSMPPRDFHRNQPQHF	TGTGCCAGTAGTATGCCCCCCCGGGACTTTCATAGGAATCAGCCCCAGCATTTT
-	-	TRBV27	TRBJ1-6	CASSLREGRDNSPLHF	TGTGCCAGCAGTCTACGGGAGGGCCGGGATAATTCACCCCTCCACTTT
-	-	TRBV3-1/TRBV3-2	TRBJ2-7	CASSPTPGWEQYF	TGTGCCAGCAGCCCCACCCCGGGCTGGGAGCAGTACTTC
-	-	TRBV6-5	TRBJ2-1	CASTNWKGNEQFF	TGTGCCAGCACTAACTGGAAAGGCAATGAGCAGTTCTTC
TRBD2	-	TRBV5-1	TRBJ2-1	CASSTGTSGYNEQFF	TGCGCCAGCAGCACCGGGACTAGCGGTTACAATGAGCAGTTCTTC
TRBD2	-	TRBV14	TRBJ2-5	CASSQSLSGLETQYF	TGTGCCAGCAGCCAATCGCTTAGCGGGCTAGAGACCCAGTACTTC
-	once	TRBV2	TRBJ1-4	CASSKDIATNEKLFF	TGTGCCAGCAGTAAGGACATTGCAACTAATGAAAAACTGTTTTTT
-	-	TRBV5-1	TRBJ2-2	CASRPIAVNTGELFF	TGCGCCAGCAGACCCATAGCGGTGAACACCGGGGAGCTGTTTTTT
-	once	TRBV6-6	TRBJ1-6	CASTNQLHNSPLHF	TGTGCCAGTACAAACCAACTTCATAATTCACCCCTCCACTTT
-	-	TRBV24-1	TRBJ2-7	CATSDLAGGQPPYEQYF	TGTGCCACCAGTGATTTGGCAGGCGGACAGCCCCCCTACGAGCAGTACTTC
-	-	TRBV29-1	TRBJ1-2	CSAQDGNYGYTF	TGCAGCGCACAGGACGGGAACTATGGCTACACCTTC
-	-	TRBV11-3	TRBJ1-1	CASSLAGRNTEAFF	TGTGCCAGCAGCTTAGCCGGACGTAACACTGAAGCTTTCTTT
-	-	TRBV6-5	TRBJ1-4	CASSYSGLGNNEKLFF	TGTGCCAGCAGTTACTCAGGCCTCGGAAATAATGAAAAACTGTTTTTT
TRBD1	-	TRBV4-1	TRBJ2-4	CASSQEERGLVKNIQYF	TGCGCCAGCAGCCAAGAAGAGAGGGGGCTGGTCAAAAACATTCAGTACTTC
-	-	TRBV9	TRBJ1-3	CASSAGTASSGNTIYF	TGTGCCAGCAGCGCAGGGACGGCGAGCTCTGGAAACACCATATATTTT
TRBD1	-	TRBV3-1/TRBV3-2	TRBJ2-7	CASSNGQGFYEQYF	TGTGCCAGCAGTAACGGACAGGGTTTCTACGAGCAGTACTTC
-	-	TRBV20-1	TRBJ2-3	CSASEGSGTDTQYF	TGCAGTGCTAGTGAGGGTAGCGGCACAGATACGCAGTATTTT
-	few	TRBV10-3	TRBJ2-5	CAISPRADQETQYF	TGTGCCATCAGCCCGAGGGCGGACCAAGAGACCCAGTACTTC
-	-	TRBV15	TRBJ2-6	CATSRVVQDFSGANVLTF	TGTGCCACCAGCAGAGTGGTACAGGACTTCTCTGGGGCCAACGTCCTGACTTTC
-	-	TRBV2	TRBJ2-3	CASRRGRLVTDTQYF	TGTGCCAGCAGACGGGGACGATTAGTCACAGATACGCAGTATTTT
-	-	TRBV30	TRBJ1-5	CASESGSGRGNQPQHF	TGTGCTTCGGAGTCGGGGTCCGGGCGTGGCAATCAGCCCCAGCATTTT
-	-	TRBV29-1	TRBJ2-3	CSGGWTRRADTQYF	TGCAGCGGGGGGTGGACAAGAAGAGCGGATACGCAGTATTTT
TRBD2	-	TRBV6-2/TRBV6-3	TRBJ2-3	CASSHGLATDTQYF	TGTGCCAGCAGCCATGGACTAGCCACAGATACGCAGTATTTT
TRBD2	-	TRBV7-2	TRBJ2-3	CASSFRLAGGVTTDTQYF	TGTGCCAGCAGCTTCCGACTAGCGGGGGGGGTGACCACAGATACGCAGTATTTT
-	once	TRBV4-1	TRBJ2-7	CASSQEQGRHYEQYF	TGCGCCAGCAGCCAAGAGCAGGGTAGGCACTACGAGCAGTACTTC
-	-	TRBV3-1/TRBV3-2	TRBJ2-7	CASSPGTGARGYEQYF	TGTGCCAGCAGCCCGGGTACCGGGGCCCGAGGATACGAGCAGTACTTC
TRBD1	-	TRBV29-1	TRBJ1-1	CSGGQGWGMNTEAFF	TGCAGCGGGGGACAGGGCTGGGGCATGAACACTGAAGCTTTCTTT
-	-	TRBV7-3	TRBJ1-1	CASSLERMNTEAFF	TGTGCCAGCAGCTTAGAACGGATGAACACTGAAGCTTTCTTT
-	-	TRBV2	TRBJ1-2	CASSGQYYGYTF	TGTGCCAGCAGTGGCCAGTACTATGGCTACACCTTC
-	-	TRBV27	TRBJ2-3	CASSLANYRERTYTDTQYF	TGTGCCAGCAGTTTAGCCAACTATCGGGAACGGACCTACACAGATACGCAGTATTTT
-	-	TRBV3-1/TRBV3-2	TRBJ2-4	CASSQGTGNIQYF	TGTGCCAGCAGCCAAGGGACGGGTAACATTCAGTACTTC
-	once	TRBV7-8	TRBJ1-1	CASSFGLGRVKAFF	TGTGCCAGCAGCTTTGGCCTGGGGAGAGTCAAAGCTTTCTTT
-	-	TRBV6-4	TRBJ1-2	CASSGGYGYTF	TGTGCCAGCAGTGGGGGATATGGCTACACCTTC
-	-	TRBV12-3/TRBV12-4	TRBJ1-1	CASSLRDAVTFF	TGTGCCAGCAGTCTTAGGGACGCGGTAACTTTCTTT
TRBD1	once	TRBV9	TRBJ2-7	CASSVAGQGYEQYF	TGTGCCAGCAGCGTAGCTGGACAGGGCTACGAGCAGTACTTC
-	-	TRBV23-1	TRBJ1-1	CASRATEAFF	TGCGCCAGCAGGGCCACTGAAGCTTTCTTT
-	-	TRBV11-2	TRBJ2-1	CASSSNTDNEQFF	TGTGCCAGCAGCTCAAATACAGACAATGAGCAGTTCTTC
-	-	TRBV5-1	TRBJ2-7	CASSRGSTVRGNEQYF	TGCGCCAGCAGCCGGGGGTCCACCGTTCGGGGAAACGAGCAGTACTTC